This is a list of T cell receptor beta chains from one sample in a study of shared clonotypes between healthy human individuals. The protocol was immunoSEQ multiplex PCR, while the TCRdb copy is restricted to in-frame clones and leaves out a portion. The table includes approximately 840,000 clones, approximately 96% detected once. Material: naive CD8+ T cells sorted from blood. These receptors all stem from a man aged 25 to 40 in good health. Each CDR3 is given without its conserved first and last residue.

TRBJ1-2,TRBV7-9,ASSLAFDRSYGYT
TRBJ2-7,TRBV7-9,ASSLIGSYEQY
TRBJ2-7,TRBV5-5,ASSFGTYSYEQY
TRBJ1-2,TRBV28,ASSLDRGGGYGYT
TRBJ1-5,TRBV28,ASSFRWPRGNQPQH
TRBJ2-7,TRBV10-3,AISEPSGTSYEQY
TRBJ2-7,TRBV5-1,ASSLESGLAVYEQY
TRBJ2-5,TRBV7-9,ASSLGGLANQETQY
TRBJ2-7,TRBV13,ASSLGGHLYEQY
TRBJ2-3,TRBV9,ASSEKGGASTDTQY
TRBJ2-1,TRBV30,AWGDTPYNEQF
TRBJ2-1,TRBV7-8,ASSSISGGGSYNEQF
TRBJ1-2,TRBV11-2,ASSHPGQLLHYGYT
TRBJ2-2,TRBV7-9,ASSGIAGELF
TRBJ1-1,TRBV21-1,ASSKEWAALNTEAF
TRBJ2-7,TRBV4-1,ASSQDRGVYEQY
TRBJ2-2,TRBV5-6,ASSLNPDPVFGELF
TRBJ1-2,TRBV29-1,SALDRVNYGYT
TRBJ2-7,TRBV7-2,ASLGEEPRTYEQY
TRBJ2-1,TRBV7-9,ASSLLPVNEQF
TRBJ1-1,TRBV7-9,ASSSTAPPEAF
TRBJ2-1,TRBV11-2,ASSFPVVGGVNNEQF
TRBJ2-7,TRBV4-2,ASSLFGTSDGSYEQY
TRBJ2-7,TRBV7-9,ASSSHRDRVSEQY
TRBJ2-3,TRBV5-5,ASSFTPSSTDTQY
TRBJ2-1,TRBV27,ASSRQRKERYNEQF
TRBJ2-7,TRBV28,ASTGQGLAGSDYEQY
TRBJ2-7,TRBV6-1,ASSEAITGRYYEQY
TRBJ1-1,TRBV9,ASSATGEAF
TRBJ2-1,TRBV4-3,ASSPSTSGIYNEQF
TRBJ2-5,TRBV12-5,ASGPEGQETQY